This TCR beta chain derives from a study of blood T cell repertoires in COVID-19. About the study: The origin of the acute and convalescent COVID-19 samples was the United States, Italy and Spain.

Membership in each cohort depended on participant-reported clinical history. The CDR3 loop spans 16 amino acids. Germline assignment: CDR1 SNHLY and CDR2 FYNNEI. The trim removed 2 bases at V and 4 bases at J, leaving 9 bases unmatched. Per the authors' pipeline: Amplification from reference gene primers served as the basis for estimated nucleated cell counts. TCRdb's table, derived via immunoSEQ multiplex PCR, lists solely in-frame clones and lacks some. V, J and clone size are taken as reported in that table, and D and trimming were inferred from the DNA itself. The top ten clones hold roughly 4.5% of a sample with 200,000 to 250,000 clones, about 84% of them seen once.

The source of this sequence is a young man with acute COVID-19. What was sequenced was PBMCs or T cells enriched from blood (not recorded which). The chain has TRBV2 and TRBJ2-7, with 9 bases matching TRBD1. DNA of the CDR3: TGTGCCAGCAGTGAAACCTTGGGGACAGGGATATACGAGCAGTACTTC. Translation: CASSETLGTGIYEQYF.